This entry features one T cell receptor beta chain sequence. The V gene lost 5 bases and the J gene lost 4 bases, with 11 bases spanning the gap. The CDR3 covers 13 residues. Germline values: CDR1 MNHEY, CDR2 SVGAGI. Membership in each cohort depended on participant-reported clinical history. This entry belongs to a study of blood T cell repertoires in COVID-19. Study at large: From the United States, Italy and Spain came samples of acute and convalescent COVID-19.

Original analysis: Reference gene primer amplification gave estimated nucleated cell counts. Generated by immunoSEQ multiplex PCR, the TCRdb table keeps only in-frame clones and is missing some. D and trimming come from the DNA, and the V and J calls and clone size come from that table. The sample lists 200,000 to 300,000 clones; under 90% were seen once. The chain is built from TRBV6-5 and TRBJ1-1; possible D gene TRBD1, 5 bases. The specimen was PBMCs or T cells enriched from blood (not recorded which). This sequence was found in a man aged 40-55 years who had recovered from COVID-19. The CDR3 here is CASSPRRGTEAFF. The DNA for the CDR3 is TGTGCCAGCAGTCCCAGGAGGGGCACTGAAGCTTTCTTT.